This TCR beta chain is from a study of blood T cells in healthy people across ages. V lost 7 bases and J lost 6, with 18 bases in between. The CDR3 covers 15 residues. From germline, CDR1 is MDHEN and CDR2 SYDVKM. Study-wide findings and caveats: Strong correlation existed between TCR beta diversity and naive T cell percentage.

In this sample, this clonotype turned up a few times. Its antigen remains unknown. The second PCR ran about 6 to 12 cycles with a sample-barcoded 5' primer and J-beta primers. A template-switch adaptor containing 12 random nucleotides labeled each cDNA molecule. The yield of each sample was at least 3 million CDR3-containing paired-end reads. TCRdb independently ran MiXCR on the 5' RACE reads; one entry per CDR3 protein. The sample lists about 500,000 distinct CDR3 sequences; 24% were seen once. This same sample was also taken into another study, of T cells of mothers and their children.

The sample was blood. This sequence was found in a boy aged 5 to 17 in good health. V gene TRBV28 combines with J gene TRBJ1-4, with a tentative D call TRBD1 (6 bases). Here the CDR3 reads CASTAMRAGDEKLFF. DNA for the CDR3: TGTGCCAGCACCGCCATGAGGGCAGGGGATGAAAAACTGTTTTTT.